One and the same sample provided the 3 T cell receptor beta chains below, sequenced in a study of blood T cell repertoires in COVID-19. The table came from immunoSEQ multiplex PCR; TCRdb's copy has only in-frame clones and leaves some out. The repertoire holds approximately 230,000 clones, with roughly 83% as singletons. The sample taken for sequencing was peripheral blood. The receptors derive from an elderly man with acute or convalescent COVID-19.

The rearrangement uses TRBV9 and TRBJ1-3; TRBD1 matches at 9 bases. V was pared by 2 bases and J by 2 bases, with 5 bases of the junction left unmatched. The CDR3 length is 16 residues. Germline CDR1 is SGDLS and CDR2 is YYNGEE. The CDR3 region is CASSVQDRGPGNTIYF. The CDR3 DNA sequence: TGTGCCAGCAGCGTCCAGGACAGGGGACCTGGAAACACCATATATTTT.

This rearrangement joins TRBV30 to TRBJ2-7; no clear D. The germline CDR1 and CDR2 sequences are GTSNPN and SVGIG (reference sequence). The CDR3 runs to 13 residues. The V end was cut by 6 bases, the J end by 1 base, with 13 bases between. CDR3: CACSLGLSYEQYF. The CDR3 DNA follows: TGTGCCTGTTCCCTTGGGCTTTCCTACGAGCAGTACTTC.

CDR3 in amino acids: CASSLGPTRNTEAFF. CDR3 nucleotides: TGCGCCAGCAGCTTGGGTCCGACACGGAACACTGAAGCTTTCTTT. The rearrangement joins TRBV5-1 to TRBJ1-1; D is uncertain. The V gene lost 0 bases and the J gene lost 1 base, with 10 bases spanning the gap. The germline gives CDR1 SGHRS, CDR2 YFSETQ. The CDR3 is 15 amino acids.